This note documents a single T cell receptor beta chain sequence. The antigen remains undetermined. Some clones are missing from TCRdb's copy, which holds only in-frame ones; the method was immunoSEQ multiplex PCR. The repertoire holds 150,000 or so clones, with around 90% as singletons. The sample is drawn from a study of T cell responses to AZD1222 COVID-19 vaccine. Study-level results: Possibly, clonal diversity was underestimated; donors were largely white British and included more females.

This specimen consisted of peripheral blood, obtained on day 0 of AZD1222 vaccination. The receptor was derived from an adult in good health.

CDR3 loop: CASYMGDTQYF. CDR3 bases: TGTGCCAGTTATATGGGGGATACGCAGTATTTT. V is TRBV28 and J is TRBJ2-3; no definite D call. In germline, CDR1 is MDHEN, CDR2 SYDVKM. The V end lost 9 bases, the J end lost 6 bases, and 10 bases lay between the germline ends. This CDR3 comprises 11 residues. The full variable domain, in which reference TRBV28 and TRBJ2-3 provide the parts outside the CDR3, is DVKVTQSSRYLVKRTGEKVFLECVQDMDHENMFWYRQDPGLGLRLIYFSYDVKMKEKGDIPEGYSVSREKKERFSLILESASTNQTSMYLCASYMGDTQYFGPGTRLTVL.